The 28 T cell receptor beta chains presented below share a single source sample, sequenced in a study of blood T cell repertoires in COVID-19. TCRdb keeps only in-frame clones here, not all; method: immunoSEQ multiplex PCR. The table has a few hundred thousand clones, around 84% seen once; the top ten hold 6.8%. The sequenced material came from PBMCs or T cells enriched from blood (not recorded which). Receptor source: a woman between 40 and 55 years old who had recovered from COVID-19.

V usage is TRBV7-3 and J usage is TRBJ2-2; 8 bases fit TRBD2. Germline values: CDR1 SGHTA, CDR2 FQGTGA. The CDR3 is made up of 14 amino acids. With 2 bases clipped from V and 6 bases from J, the junction kept 2 bases outside the gene matches. The CDR3 nucleotides are TGTGCCAGCAGCTTAGCGGGAGGCCCCGGGGAGCTGTTTTTT. Translating gives CASSLAGGPGELFF. Variable domain in full (rest from reference TRBV7-3 and TRBJ2-2): GAGVSQTPSNKVTEKGKYVELRCDPISGHTALYWYRQSLGQGPEFLIYFQGTGAADDSGLPNDRFFAVRPEGSVSTLKIQRTERGDSAVYLCASSLAGGPGELFFGEGSRLTVL.

The rearrangement joins TRBV5-8 to TRBJ1-2; 9 bases fit TRBD1. The CDR3 totals 14 residues. Germline loops: CDR1 SGHTS, CDR2 YDEGEE. The ends lost 0 bases at V and 8 bases at J; junction bases unmatched: 5. The CDR3 nucleotides read TGTGCCAGCAGCTTGGGGGACAGGGTCTACGGCTACACCTTC. Translated: CASSLGDRVYGYTF. The full variable domain, its missing parts supplied by reference TRBV5-8 and TRBJ1-2, is EAGVTQSPTHLIKTRGQQATLRCSPISGHTSVYWYQQALGLGLQFLLWYDEGEERNRGNFPPRFSGRQFPNYSSELNVNALELEDSALYLCASSLGDRVYGYTFGSGTRLTVV.

In this sample, this clone turned up once. This chain links TRBV18 with TRBJ1-1; unclear D gene. The CDR3 contains 14 residues. V was cut by 2 bases and J by 4 bases, with 11 bases left in between. Germline CDR1 and CDR2: KGHSH and LQKENI. The CDR3 loop reads CASSPAGKGTEAFF. In nucleotides, the CDR3 is TGTGCCAGCTCACCAGCCGGGAAGGGCACTGAAGCTTTCTTT.

J is TRBJ1-1 and V is TRBV28; D remains ambiguous. CDR3 size: 13 residues. The V end lost 5 bases, the J end lost 10 bases, and 17 bases lay between the germline ends. Germline V lookup: CDR1 MDHEN, CDR2 SYDVKM. The CDR3 reads CASSMGRPPVAFF. CDR3 bases: TGTGCCAGCAGTATGGGCCGGCCCCCTGTAGCTTTCTTT.

The chain employs TRBV6-5 and TRBJ2-5, with 10 bases that match TRBD2. The CDR3 covers 14 residues. Germline V CDR1 and CDR2: MNHEY, SVGAGI. Unmatched junction bases numbered 1, after V lost 4 bases and J lost 2 bases. The CDR3 region has the DNA TGTGCCAGCAGTTGGACTAGCGGTCAAGAGACCCAGTACTTC. Amino acid sequence: CASSWTSGQETQYF.

This sequence joins TRBV12-5 and TRBJ2-3; 13 positions match TRBD2. Trimming cost V 1 base and J 0 bases; bases outside gene matches: 10. Germline V CDR1 and CDR2: LGHNT, FRNRAP. The CDR3 runs to 20 residues. Written as DNA, the CDR3 is TGTGCTAGTGGTTTGGCAAGACTAGCGGGAGGCAGGGCAAGCACAGATACGCAGTATTTT. Encoded protein: CASGLARLAGGRASTDTQYF. Full variable domain (outside the CDR3, taken from reference TRBV12-5 and TRBJ2-3): DARVTQTPRHKVTEMGQEVTMRCQPILGHNTVFWYRQTMMQGLELLAYFRNRAPLDDSGMPKDRFSAEMPDATLATLKIQPSEPRDSAVYFCASGLARLAGGRASTDTQYFGPGTRLTVL.

The CDR3 sequence: CASSYRTGDTGELFF. The CDR3 DNA follows: TGTGCCAGCAGTTACCGGACGGGGGACACCGGGGAGCTGTTTTTT. The chain employs TRBV6-2 or TRBV6-3 and TRBJ2-2; tentative D call: TRBD2 (6 bases). The CDR3 is made up of 15 amino acids. Germline values: CDR1 MNHEY, CDR2 SVGEGT. V dropped 2 bases and J dropped 3 bases, with 10 bases sitting between them.

The gene calls are TRBV7-2 and TRBJ2-2, with 8 bases fitting TRBD2. The CDR3 is made up of 14 amino acids. Germline CDR1 and CDR2: SGHTA and FQGNSA. Trimming took 5 bases from V and 5 from J; bases not matched to a gene: 4. CDR3 amino acids: CASSRQRETGELFF. CDR3 bases: TGTGCCAGCAGCAGACAGCGGGAGACCGGGGAGCTGTTTTTT.

The CDR3 is CSVTGLVGATNYEQYF. In nucleotides, the CDR3 is TGCAGCGTGACAGGGCTGGTGGGAGCGACGAACTACGAGCAGTACTTC. V is TRBV29-1 and J is TRBJ2-7; 7 bases are shared with TRBD1. V dropped 6 bases and J dropped 3; count of bases not matched to a gene: 17. The germline CDR1 and CDR2 sequences are SQVTM and ANQGSEA. The CDR3 consists of 16 residues.

The chain links TRBV10-3 to TRBJ1-1; D call uncertain. The length of the CDR3 is 13 residues. CDR1 is ENHRY, CDR2 SYGVKD, per germline. Deletions cut 2 bases from V and 3 bases from J, with 7 bases between. CDR3 protein: CAISEVRDTEAFF. CDR3 in DNA: TGTGCCATCAGTGAGGTTCGTGACACTGAAGCTTTCTTT.

The CDR3 sequence is CASSISGSGEQYV. In nucleotides, the CDR3 is TGTGCCAGCAGTATTAGCGGGAGCGGTGAGCAGTACGTC. V usage is TRBV27 and J usage is TRBJ2-7, with 9 bases matching TRBD2. CDR3 length: 13 amino acids. Germline-derived CDR1 and CDR2 are MNHEY and SMNVEV (reference sequence). Trimming removed 5 bases from V and 7 bases from J; junction bases left unmatched: 6.

Comment on this clone: Different DNA sequences within this sample yield the same CDR3. The genes are TRBV19 and TRBJ1-3; weak D call: TRBD1 (6 bases). CDR3 length: 15 amino acids. V was shortened by 0 bases and J by 3 bases, with 9 bases between the two germline ends. CDR1 and CDR2 from the germline V gene are LNHDA and SQIVND (reference sequence). CDR3: CASSIDRGSGNTIYF. CDR3 sequence (DNA): TGTGCCAGTAGTATAGACAGGGGAAGTGGAAACACCATATATTTT.

The chain couples TRBV27 to TRBJ2-3; 11 nucleotides align to TRBD1. The CDR3 covers 17 residues. Trimming took 6 bases from V and 2 from J; bases not matched to a gene: 10. Germline V gene data show CDR1 as MNHEY and CDR2 as SMNVEV (reference sequence). The chain's CDR3 is CASRGQGGNIPTDTQYF. In nucleotides, the CDR3 is TGTGCCAGCAGGGGACAGGGGGGGAACATTCCCACAGATACGCAGTATTTT.

This chain uses TRBV4-2 with TRBJ2-3; 10 bases are a match to TRBD2. The CDR3 is 15 residues long. The germline V gene has CDR1 LGHNA and CDR2 YNFKEQ. V gave up 1 base and J gave up 5 bases; unmatched junction bases: 3. CDR3 coding DNA: TGTGCCAGCAGCCAAGGGGGACTAGCGAGAGATACGCAGTATTTT. This gives the protein CASSQGGLARDTQYF.

This chain connects TRBV5-5 to TRBJ1-1, with D unresolved. The CDR3 sequence is 11 residues long. Germline lookup yields CDR1 SGHKS and CDR2 YYEKEE (reference sequence). Trimming stripped 2 bases from V and 4 bases from J, with 3 bases between. CDR3 DNA sequence: TGTGCCAGCAGCTTTCTCACTGAAGCTTTCTTT. Translating it yields CASSFLTEAFF.

V usage is TRBV19 and J usage is TRBJ1-2; possibly TRBD1 for D (6 bases). V was pared by 5 bases and J by 3 bases, with 13 bases between. CDR3 length: 14 amino acids. Germline V gives CDR1 LNHDA, CDR2 SQIVND (reference sequence). The CDR3 coding sequence is TGTGCCAGTAGTTCCGGACAGTCCTACTATGGCTACACCTTC. This sequence encodes CASSSGQSYYGYTF.

The V gene is TRBV18, the J gene TRBJ2-2; D is possibly TRBD1 (5 bases). Germline V gives CDR1 KGHSH, CDR2 LQKENI. V lost 2 bases and J lost 0, with 13 bases in between. The CDR3 consists of 17 residues. The CDR3 protein is CASSPERGGANTGELFF. The CDR3 DNA reads TGTGCCAGCTCACCAGAAAGGGGCGGCGCGAACACCGGGGAGCTGTTTTTT.

The rearrangement links TRBV3-1 (or the pseudogene TRBV3-2) to TRBJ2-1; 12 positions agree with TRBD2. V was clipped by 4 bases and J by 8 bases; unmatched bases: 12. The CDR3 extends over 17 amino acids. Germline loops: CDR1 LGHDT, CDR2 YNNKEL (reference sequence). Written as DNA, the CDR3 is TGTGCCAGCAGCCCGACACTAGCGGGAGGTCATTGGGATGAGCAGTTCTTC. Protein: CASSPTLAGGHWDEQFF.

The genes are TRBV27 and TRBJ2-3; TRBD1 might be the D (5 bases). The CDR3 runs 17 residues. Trimming removed 8 bases at V and 2 bases at J, with 23 bases between. The V gene's germline CDR1 is MNHEY and CDR2 SMNVEV (reference sequence). CDR3 in DNA: TGTGCCAGCGGGGTGACAGAGCAGTTTGAAGACACAGATACGCAGTATTTT. Amino acids: CASGVTEQFEDTDTQYF.

This rearrangement joins TRBV7-7 to TRBJ2-1; 13 nucleotides match TRBD2. The CDR3 is 15 amino acids. CDR1 and CDR2 from the germline V gene are SSHAT and FNYEAQ (reference sequence). J lost 9 bases, V lost 5 bases, and 7 bases had no gene match. The DNA for the CDR3 is TGTGCCAGCAGCCAAGGACTAGCGGGAGTAGGTGAGCAGTTCTTC. Its translation: CASSQGLAGVGEQFF.

The CDR3 is CASSEPEGGLNEKLFF. The DNA of the CDR3 is TGTGCCAGCTCCGAACCCGAGGGAGGGCTTAATGAAAAACTGTTTTTT. This chain uses TRBV18 with TRBJ1-4; D not certain. The CDR3 length is 16 residues. In germline, CDR1 is KGHSH, CDR2 LQKENI. Trimming took 6 bases from V and 4 from J, leaving 18 bases between them.

CDR3 sequence: CASSASSTDTQYF. For the CDR3, the DNA is TGTGCCAGCAGCGCTAGTTCCACAGATACGCAGTATTTT. The rearrangement links TRBV9 to TRBJ2-3; D gene uncertain. Germline CDR1 is SGDLS and CDR2 is YYNGEE. This CDR3 comprises 13 residues. Trimming removed 3 bases at V and 2 bases at J, with 7 bases between. The full variable domain, in which reference TRBV9 and TRBJ2-3 provide the parts outside the CDR3, is DSGVTQTPKHLITATGQRVTLRCSPRSGDLSVYWYQQSLDQGLQFLIQYYNGEERAKGNILERFSAQQFPDLHSELNLSSLELGDSALYFCASSASSTDTQYFGPGTRLTVL.

V and J are TRBV6-5 and TRBJ2-2, with 8 bases matching TRBD1. This CDR3 contains 14 residues. Germline CDR1 is MNHEY and CDR2 is SVGAGI. The J segment lost 6 bases and the V segment lost 6 bases, leaving 6 bases of the junction unmatched. The CDR3 sequence is CASRAGQGSGELFF. DNA of the CDR3: TGTGCCAGCAGGGCTGGACAGGGTTCCGGGGAGCTGTTTTTT.

This chain connects TRBV9 to TRBJ2-3; possible D gene TRBD2, 6 bases. In germline, CDR1 is SGDLS, CDR2 YYNGEE. The CDR3 consists of 12 residues. Trimming cost V 2 bases and J 6 bases, with 7 bases left between them. The CDR3 loop is CASSVRGDTQYF. Here the CDR3 DNA reads TGTGCCAGCAGCGTCCGGGGGGATACGCAGTATTTT.

In its sample, this clone was seen once. V and J are TRBV28 and TRBJ1-1; D possibly corresponds to TRBD1 (6 bases). This CDR3 has 13 residues. The germline V gene has CDR1 MDHEN and CDR2 SYDVKM. Trimming took off 6 bases at V and 5 bases at J, with 13 bases between the two ends. The CDR3 loop reads CASRTTGLTEAFF. As DNA, the CDR3 is TGTGCCAGCAGAACCACAGGGCTAACTGAAGCTTTCTTT.

The rearrangement uses TRBV4-2 and TRBJ2-3; D might be TRBD2 (6 bases). The germline V gene encodes CDR1 LGHNA and CDR2 YNFKEQ. The CDR3 is 17 amino acids. Between the trimmed V and J ends, which lost 2 bases and 0 bases, there was a span of 15 bases. CDR3 nucleotides: TGTGCCAGCAGCCAAAGCCTGCTAGCGACTAGCACAGATACGCAGTATTTT. Encoded protein: CASSQSLLATSTDTQYF.

The gene calls are TRBV27 and TRBJ2-2; D perhaps matches TRBD2 (7 bases). V dropped 2 bases and J dropped 3 bases, with 19 bases sitting between them. This CDR3 comprises 18 residues. CDR1 MNHEY and CDR2 SMNVEV come from the germline V gene (reference sequence). The CDR3 DNA is TGTGCCAGCAGTTTAATAATCGGGGGGCAACGGGACACCGGGGAGCTGTTTTTT. Translation: CASSLIIGGQRDTGELFF.

The gene calls are TRBV7-9 and TRBJ2-1; 9 bases align to TRBD2. This CDR3 contains 15 residues. The germline CDR1 and CDR2 sequences are SEHNR and FQNEAQ (reference sequence). With 5 bases clipped from V and 2 bases from J, the junction kept 4 bases outside the gene matches. DNA for the CDR3: TGTGCCAGCAGCCCTGTAGCGGGAGCCTACAATGAGCAGTTCTTC. Protein sequence: CASSPVAGAYNEQFF.